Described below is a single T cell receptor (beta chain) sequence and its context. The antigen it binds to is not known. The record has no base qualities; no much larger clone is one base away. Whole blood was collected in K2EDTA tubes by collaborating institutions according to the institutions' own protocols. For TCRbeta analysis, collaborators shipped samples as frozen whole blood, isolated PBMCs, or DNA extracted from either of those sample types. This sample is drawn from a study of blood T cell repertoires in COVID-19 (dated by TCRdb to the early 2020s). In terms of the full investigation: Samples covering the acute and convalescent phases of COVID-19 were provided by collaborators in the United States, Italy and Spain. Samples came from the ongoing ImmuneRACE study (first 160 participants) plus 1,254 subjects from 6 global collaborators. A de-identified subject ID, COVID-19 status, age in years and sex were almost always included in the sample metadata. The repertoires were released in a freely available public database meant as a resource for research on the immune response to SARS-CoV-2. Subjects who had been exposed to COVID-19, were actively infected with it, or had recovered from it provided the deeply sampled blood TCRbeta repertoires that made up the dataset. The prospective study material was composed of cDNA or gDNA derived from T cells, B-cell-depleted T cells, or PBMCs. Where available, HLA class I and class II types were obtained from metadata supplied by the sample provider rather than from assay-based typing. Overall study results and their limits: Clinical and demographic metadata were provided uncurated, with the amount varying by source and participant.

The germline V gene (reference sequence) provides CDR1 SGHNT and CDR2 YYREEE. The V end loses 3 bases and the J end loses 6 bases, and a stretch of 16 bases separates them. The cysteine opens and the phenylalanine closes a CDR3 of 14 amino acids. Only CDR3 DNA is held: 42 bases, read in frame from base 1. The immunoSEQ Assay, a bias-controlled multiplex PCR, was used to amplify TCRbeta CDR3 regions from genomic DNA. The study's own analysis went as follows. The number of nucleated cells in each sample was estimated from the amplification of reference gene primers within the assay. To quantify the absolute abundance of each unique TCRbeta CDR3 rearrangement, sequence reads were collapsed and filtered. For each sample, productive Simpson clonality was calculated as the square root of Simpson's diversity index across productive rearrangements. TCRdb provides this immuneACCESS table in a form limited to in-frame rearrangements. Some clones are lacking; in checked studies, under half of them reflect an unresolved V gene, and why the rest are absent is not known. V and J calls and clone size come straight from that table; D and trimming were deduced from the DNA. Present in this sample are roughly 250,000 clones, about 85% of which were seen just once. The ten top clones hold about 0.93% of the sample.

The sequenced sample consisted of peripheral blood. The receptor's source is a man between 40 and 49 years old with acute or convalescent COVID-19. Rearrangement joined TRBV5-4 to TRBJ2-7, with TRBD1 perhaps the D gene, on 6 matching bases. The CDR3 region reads CASSSKTGRSEQYF. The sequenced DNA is TGTGCCAGCAGCTCTAAGACAGGCAGGAGCGAGCAGTACTTC.